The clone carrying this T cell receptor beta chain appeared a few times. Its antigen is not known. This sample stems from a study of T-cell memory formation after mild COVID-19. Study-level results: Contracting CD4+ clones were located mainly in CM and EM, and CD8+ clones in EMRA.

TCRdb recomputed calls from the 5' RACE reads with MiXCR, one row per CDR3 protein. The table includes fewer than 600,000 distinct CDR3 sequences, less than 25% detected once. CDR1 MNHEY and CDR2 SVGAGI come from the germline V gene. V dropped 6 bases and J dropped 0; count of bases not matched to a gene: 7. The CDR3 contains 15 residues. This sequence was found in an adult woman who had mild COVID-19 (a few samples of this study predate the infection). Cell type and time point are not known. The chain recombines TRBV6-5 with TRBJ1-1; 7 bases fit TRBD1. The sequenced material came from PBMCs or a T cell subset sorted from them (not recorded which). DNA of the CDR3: TGTGCCAGCAGCCAACAGGGGACAGTGAACACTGAAGCTTTCTTT. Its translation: CASSQQGTVNTEAFF.